Presented here are 8 T cell receptor beta chains from one specimen sequenced in a study of T-cell memory formation after mild COVID-19. TCRdb ran MiXCR on the 5' RACE reads and lists one entry per CDR3 protein. This sample has approximately 40,000 distinct CDR3 sequences, with over 10% found just once. The sequenced material came from PBMCs or a T cell subset sorted from them (not recorded which). The receptors come from a man between 18 and 29 years old who had mild COVID-19 (a few samples of this study predate the infection). Cell type and time point are not known.

This clonotype was seen repeatedly, ten times or more. The J gene is TRBJ2-3, the V gene TRBV7-2; 7 bases are shared with TRBD2. V lost 0 bases, J lost 2 bases, and 2 bases stayed unmatched. Germline CDR1 reads SGHTA; CDR2 reads FQGNSA. The CDR3 covers 15 residues. This chain's CDR3 is CASSLAGGFTDTQYF. The CDR3 DNA sequence: TGTGCCAGCAGCTTAGCCGGGGGGTTCACAGATACGCAGTATTTT. Based on the CDR3 plus reference TRBV7-2 and TRBJ2-3, the full variable domain is GAGVSQSPSNKVTEKGKDVELRCDPISGHTALYWYRQSLGQGLEFLIYFQGNSAPDKSGLPSDRFSAERTGGSVSTLTIQRTQQEDSAVYLCASSLAGGFTDTQYFGPGTRLTVL.

This clonotype was counted at least ten times. The J gene is TRBJ2-5, the V gene TRBV10-3; TRBD1 is a possible D gene (5 bases). V gave up 0 bases and J gave up 4 bases, with 12 bases separating them. The CDR3 is 15 residues long. Germline V gene sequence: CDR1 ENHRY, CDR2 SYGVKD. CDR3 residues: CAISESGHHLETQYF. DNA for the CDR3: TGTGCCATCAGTGAGTCGGGGCACCACTTAGAGACCCAGTACTTC.

This clonotype was counted between two and nine times. The J gene is TRBJ2-3, the V gene TRBV3-1; D not certain. Germline V lookup: CDR1 LGHDT, CDR2 YNNKEL (reference sequence). Trimming stripped 0 bases from V and 2 bases from J, with 6 bases between. The length of the CDR3 is 14 residues. Here the CDR3 DNA reads TGTGCCAGCAGCCAAGATAGGGCCACAGATACGCAGTATTTT. This codes for CASSQDRATDTQYF.

This clonotype was found many times. The J gene is TRBJ1-1, the V gene TRBV18; 7 nucleotides align to TRBD1. The junction had 5 bases not matched to a gene; V was cut back by 2 bases and J by 2 bases. The germline CDR1 and CDR2 sequences are KGHSH and LQKENI. CDR3 length: 15 residues. This chain's CDR3 is CASSPRQGKNTEAFF. CDR3 bases: TGTGCCAGCTCACCAAGACAGGGAAAAAACACTGAAGCTTTCTTT.

This clonotype has a count of ten or more. The rearrangement joins TRBV28 to TRBJ1-2; unclear D gene. V was trimmed by 8 bases and J by 3 bases, leaving 16 bases between them. This CDR3 spans 14 amino acids. Per germline, CDR1 MDHEN and CDR2 SYDVKM. The CDR3 nucleotides are TGTGCCAGCGCGGACCGGACGGTGTACTATGGCTACACCTTC. Protein: CASADRTVYYGYTF.

This clonotype has a count of ten or more. The rearrangement links TRBV5-1 to TRBJ2-7, with D possibly being TRBD1 (6 bases). Germline V gene sequence: CDR1 SGHRS, CDR2 YFSETQ. The ends were cut back, 4 bases at V and 1 base at J, with 15 bases in the middle. This CDR3 is built from 15 residues. CDR3 DNA sequence: TGCGCCAGCAGCCGAGCGGAGGACAGTTCCTACGAGCAGTACTTC. Its protein product is CASSRAEDSSYEQYF.

J is TRBJ1-6 and V is TRBV14; D possibly corresponds to TRBD1 (6 bases). Germline CDR1 is SGHDN and CDR2 is FVKESK. The CDR3 is 18 amino acids. V gave up 3 bases and J gave up 0 bases, with 15 bases separating them. CDR3 loop: CASSHRRPGDSYNSPLHF. The CDR3 DNA is TGTGCCAGCAGCCACAGAAGACCAGGGGACTCCTATAATTCACCCCTCCACTTT.

The V gene is TRBV29-1, the J gene TRBJ1-2; TRBD1 might be the D (5 bases). CDR1 is SQVTM, CDR2 ANQGSEA, per germline. V was pared by 2 bases and J by 8 bases, with 21 bases between. CDR3 size: 15 residues. CDR3 region: CSVEFGSGTGGGYTF. In DNA form, the CDR3 reads TGCAGCGTTGAATTTGGGAGTGGGACCGGAGGGGGCTACACCTTC.